These 2 T cell receptor beta chains originate from one sample sequenced in a study of shared clonotypes between healthy human individuals. Clones were read by immunoSEQ multiplex PCR, and TCRdb kept only the in-frame ones, dropping some. The sample has 750,000 to 1,000,000 clones; around 93% are singletons. Naive CD8 cells lacked CD45RO, underwent positive selection for CCR7 and left out terminally differentiated effector memory CD45RA+ cells. The sequencing sample was made of naive CD8+ T cells sorted from blood. The origin of the receptors is a man aged 25-40 years in good health.

V usage is TRBV12-1 and J usage is TRBJ2-1; the DNA was not used to check the table's D call, TRBD1. TRBV12-1 is annotated as a pseudogene. This CDR3 has 14 residues. CDR3 residues: CASSSAARANEQFF. DNA for the CDR3: TGTGCCAGCAGCTCTGCGGCCAGGGCGAATGAGCAGTTCTTC.

This sequence joins TRBV28 and TRBJ2-3; D is undetermined. From germline, CDR1 is MDHEN and CDR2 SYDVKM. The CDR3 is 15 amino acids. Trimming took off 6 bases at V and 1 base at J, with 14 bases between the two ends. CDR3 residues: CASSLESSGTDTQYF. In nucleotides, the CDR3 is TGTGCCAGCAGCTTGGAGAGTAGTGGCACAGATACGCAGTATTTT.